This T cell receptor beta chain was sequenced in a study of shared clonotypes between healthy human individuals. The table came from immunoSEQ multiplex PCR; TCRdb's copy has only in-frame clones and leaves some out. This sample has hundreds of thousands of clones, with roughly 84% found just once. The CDR3 is 18 residues long. V lost 0 bases and J 1 base, leaving 13 bases between the germline ends. Germline CDR1 LGHNA, CDR2 YSLEER. This TCR was sampled from a man between 18 and 35 years old in good health. The rearrangement uses TRBV4-3 and TRBJ2-6; no definite D call. Sequenced sample: memory CD8+ T cells sorted from blood. This sample's subset: CD45RO+ cells pooled with CCR7-negative TemRA cells. The CDR3 DNA follows: TGCGCCAGCAGCCAAGAGACATTTGTGGGGTCTGGGGCCAACGTCCTGACTTTC. Protein: CASSQETFVGSGANVLTF.